These 8 T cell receptor beta chains originate from one sample sequenced in a study of T cell repertoires in cytomegalovirus infection. TCRdb ran MiXCR on the reads and lists one entry per CDR3 protein. The profile shows tens of thousands of distinct CDR3 sequences, 4% of them singletons. The specimen sequenced was PBMCs. These receptors came from a human donor in good health (CMV status not recorded). Some clones in this sample may be carry-over from other donors' samples.

Many counts were recorded for this clonotype. The chain combines TRBV6-1 with TRBJ2-3, with a possible D match to TRBD1 (6 bases). The germline V gene has CDR1 MNHNS and CDR2 SASEGT. This CDR3 contains 14 residues. V shed 10 bases and J shed 4 bases, with 18 bases lying between them. In nucleotides, the CDR3 is TGTGCCACCATAGGACAGCCCCGGGCAGATACGCAGTATTTT. Protein sequence: CATIGQPRADTQYF.

This clonotype was counted many times. This chain joins TRBV5-6 and TRBJ2-1; no clear D. Germline lookup yields CDR1 SGHDT and CDR2 YYEEEE. This CDR3 comprises 13 residues. The V end lost 4 bases, the J end lost 8 bases, and 13 bases lay between the germline ends. The DNA of the CDR3 is TGTGCCAGCAGCGCAGTCTGGATGGATGAGCAGTTCTTC. It translates to CASSAVWMDEQFF.

In this sample, this clonotype turned up many times. The chain is built from TRBV5-1 and TRBJ1-1, with D possibly being TRBD1 (5 bases). The germline CDR1 and CDR2 sequences are SGHRS and YFSETQ. V was shortened by 4 bases and J by 6 bases, with 16 bases between the two germline ends. CDR3 length: 14 residues. The CDR3 spells CASSPRQGVPEAFF. DNA for the CDR3: TGCGCCAGCAGCCCCCGGCAGGGTGTTCCTGAAGCTTTCTTT.

This clonotype was seen ten or more times. The V and J genes are TRBV28 and TRBJ2-5; TRBD2 matches 8 bases. The CDR3 totals 13 residues. CDR1 is MDHEN, CDR2 SYDVKM, per germline. Here the CDR3 DNA reads TGTGCGGGGGCGGGAGGCAAGAAAGAGACCCAGTACTTC. The encoded protein is CAGAGGKKETQYF.

This clonotype was counted many times. The CDR3 protein is CASSLAVYYNEQFF. CDR3 sequence (DNA): TGTGCCAGCAGCTTAGCGGTCTACTACAATGAGCAGTTCTTC. The chain employs TRBV7-8 and TRBJ2-1; the D is unclear. Per the germline V gene, CDR1 is SGHVS and CDR2 is FQNEAQ. The CDR3 has 14 residues. Trimming left V 0 bases short and J 3 bases short, with 6 bases between.

Points on this clonotype: A much larger clone is a single base away; this may be a read error. V is TRBV7-2 and J is TRBJ1-2; 8 bases align to TRBD1. CDR1 is SGHTA and CDR2 is FQGNSA in the germline V gene. The CDR3 covers 14 residues. In DNA, the CDR3 is TGTGCCAGCAGCTTCCGGGACAGGAACTATGGCTTCACCTTC. Translation: CASSFRDRNYGFTF.

The sample holds many counts of this clonotype. This sequence joins TRBV4-1 and TRBJ2-3; perhaps TRBD1 as D (6 bases). Germline-derived CDR1 and CDR2 are MGHRA and YSYEKL. The CDR3 covers 18 residues. V lost 1 base and J lost 0, with 17 bases in between. CDR3 nucleotide sequence: TGCGCCAGCAGCCAAGGATCCCAGGGGTTCTCTAGCACAGATACGCAGTATTTT. This encodes CASSQGSQGFSSTDTQYF.

This clonotype has ten or more counts. This rearrangement joins TRBV7-2 to TRBJ1-5, with TRBD1 as a possible D gene (6 bases). Germline V gives CDR1 SGHTA, CDR2 FQGNSA. V lost 3 bases and J 3 bases, leaving 12 bases between the germline ends. CDR3 length: 15 residues. The CDR3 coding sequence is TGTGCCAGCAGCTTCCAGGACAGTGACAATCAGCCCCAGCATTTT. Translating gives CASSFQDSDNQPQHF.